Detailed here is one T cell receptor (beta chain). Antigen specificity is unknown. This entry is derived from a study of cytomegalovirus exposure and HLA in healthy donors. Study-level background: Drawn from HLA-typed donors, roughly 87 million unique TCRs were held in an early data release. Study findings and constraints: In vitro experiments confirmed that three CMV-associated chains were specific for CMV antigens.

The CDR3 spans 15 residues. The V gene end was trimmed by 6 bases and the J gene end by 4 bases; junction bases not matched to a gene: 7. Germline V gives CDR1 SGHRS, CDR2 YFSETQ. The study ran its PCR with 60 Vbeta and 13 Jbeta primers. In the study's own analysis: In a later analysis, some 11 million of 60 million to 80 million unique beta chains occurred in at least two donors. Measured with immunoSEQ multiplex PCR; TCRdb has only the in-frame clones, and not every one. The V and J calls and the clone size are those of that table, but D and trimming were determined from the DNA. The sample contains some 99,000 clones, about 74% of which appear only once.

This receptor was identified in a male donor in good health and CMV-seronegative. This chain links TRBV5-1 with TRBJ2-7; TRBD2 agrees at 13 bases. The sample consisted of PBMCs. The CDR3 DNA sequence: TGCGCCAGCACGTGGACTAGCGGGAGAAATTACGAGCAGTACTTC. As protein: CASTWTSGRNYEQYF.